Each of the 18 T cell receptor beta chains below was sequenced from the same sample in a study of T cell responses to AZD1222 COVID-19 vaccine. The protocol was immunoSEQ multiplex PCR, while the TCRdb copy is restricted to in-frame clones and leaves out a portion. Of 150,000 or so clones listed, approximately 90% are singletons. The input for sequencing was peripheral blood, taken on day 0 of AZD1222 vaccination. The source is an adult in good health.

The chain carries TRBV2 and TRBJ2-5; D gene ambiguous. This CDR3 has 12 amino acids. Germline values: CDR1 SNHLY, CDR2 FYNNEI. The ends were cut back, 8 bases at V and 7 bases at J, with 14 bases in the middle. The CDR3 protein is CASGPIVWTQYF. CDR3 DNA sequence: TGTGCCAGCGGTCCCATCGTTTGGACCCAGTACTTC.

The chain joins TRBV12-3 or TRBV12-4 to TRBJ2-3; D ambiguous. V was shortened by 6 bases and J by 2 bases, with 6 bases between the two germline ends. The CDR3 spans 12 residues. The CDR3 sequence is CASSLDTDTQYF. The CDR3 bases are TGTGCCAGCAGCCTAGACACAGATACGCAGTATTTT.

The CDR3 DNA is TGTGCCAGCGGAGAATCCTACGAGCAGTACTTC. It specifies CASGESYEQYF. The V gene is TRBV28, the J gene TRBJ2-7; no firm D call. The CDR3 is 11 residues long. Trimming left V 8 bases short and J 1 base short, with 6 bases between. Germline V gene sequence: CDR1 MDHEN, CDR2 SYDVKM.

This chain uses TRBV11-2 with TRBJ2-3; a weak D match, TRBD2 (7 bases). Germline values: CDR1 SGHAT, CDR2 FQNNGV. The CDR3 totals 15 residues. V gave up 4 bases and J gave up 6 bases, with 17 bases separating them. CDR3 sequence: CASSSGTKRGDTQYF. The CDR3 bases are TGTGCCAGCAGCTCGGGGACTAAAAGGGGGGATACGCAGTATTTT.

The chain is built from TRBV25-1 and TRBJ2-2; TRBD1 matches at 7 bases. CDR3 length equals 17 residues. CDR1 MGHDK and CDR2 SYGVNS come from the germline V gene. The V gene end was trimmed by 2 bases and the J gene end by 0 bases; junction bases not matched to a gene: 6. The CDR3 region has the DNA TGTGCCAGCAGTGAAGCCAGGGGGTTACCGAACACCGGGGAGCTGTTTTTT. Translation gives CASSEARGLPNTGELFF.

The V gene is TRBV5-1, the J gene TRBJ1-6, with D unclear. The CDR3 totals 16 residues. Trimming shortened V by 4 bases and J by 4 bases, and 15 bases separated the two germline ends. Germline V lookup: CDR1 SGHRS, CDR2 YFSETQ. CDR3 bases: TGCGCCAGCAGCCCGGTAGCAGAAACTTATAATTCACCCCTCCACTTT. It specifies CASSPVAETYNSPLHF.

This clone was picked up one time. DNA of the CDR3: TGTGCCAGCAGTCCTCTGGGGCGATGGGAGCAGTTCTTC. Encoded protein: CASSPLGRWEQFF. J is TRBJ2-1 and V is TRBV6-5; D is possibly TRBD1 (5 bases). The CDR3 has 13 amino acids. Germline lookup yields CDR1 MNHEY and CDR2 SVGAGI. V lost 5 bases and J 10 bases, leaving 15 bases between the germline ends.

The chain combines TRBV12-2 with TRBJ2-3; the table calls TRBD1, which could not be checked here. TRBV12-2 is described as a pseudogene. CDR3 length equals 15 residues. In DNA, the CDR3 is TGTGCAAGTCGCTTAGAGAACAGGTGCAACGATACGCAGTATTTT. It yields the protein CASRLENRCNDTQYF.

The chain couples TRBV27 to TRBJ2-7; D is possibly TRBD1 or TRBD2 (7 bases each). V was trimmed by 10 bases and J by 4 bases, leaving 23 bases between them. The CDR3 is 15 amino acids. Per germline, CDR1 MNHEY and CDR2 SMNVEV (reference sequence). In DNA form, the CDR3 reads TGTGCCACTACCAGGGGGGGCCTATTTGCGTACGAGCAGTACTTC. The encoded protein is CATTRGGLFAYEQYF.

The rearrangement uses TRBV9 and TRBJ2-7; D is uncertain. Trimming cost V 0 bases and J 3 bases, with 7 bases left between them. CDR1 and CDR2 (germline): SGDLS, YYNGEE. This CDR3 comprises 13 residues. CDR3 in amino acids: CASSVGSVYEQYF. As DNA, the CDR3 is TGTGCCAGCAGCGTAGGGTCCGTCTACGAGCAGTACTTC.

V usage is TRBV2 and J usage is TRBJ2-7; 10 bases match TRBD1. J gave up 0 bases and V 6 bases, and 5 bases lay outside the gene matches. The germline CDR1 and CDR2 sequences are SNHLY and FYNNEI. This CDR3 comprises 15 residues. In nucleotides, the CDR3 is TGTGCCAGCAGCCAGGACAGGGGGATCTCCTACGAGCAGTACTTC. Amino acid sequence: CASSQDRGISYEQYF.

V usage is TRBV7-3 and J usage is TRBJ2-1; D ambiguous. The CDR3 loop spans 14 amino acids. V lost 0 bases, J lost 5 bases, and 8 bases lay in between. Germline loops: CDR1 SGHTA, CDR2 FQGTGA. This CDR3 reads CASSLTFTHNEQFF. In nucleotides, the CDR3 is TGTGCCAGCAGCTTAACTTTTACCCACAATGAGCAGTTCTTC.

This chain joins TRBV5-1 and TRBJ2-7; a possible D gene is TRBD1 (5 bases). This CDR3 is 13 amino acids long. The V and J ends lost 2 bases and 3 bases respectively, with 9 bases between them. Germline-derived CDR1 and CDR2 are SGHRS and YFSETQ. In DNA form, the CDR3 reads TGCGCCAGCAGCTTCAGGGCGAACTACGAGCAGTACTTC. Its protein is CASSFRANYEQYF.

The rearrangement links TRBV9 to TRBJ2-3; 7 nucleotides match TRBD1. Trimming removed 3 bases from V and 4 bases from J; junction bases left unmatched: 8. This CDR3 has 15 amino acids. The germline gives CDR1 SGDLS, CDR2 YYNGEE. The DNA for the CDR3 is TGTGCCAGCAGCGATAAGGGGGCGCCCGCAGATACGCAGTATTTT. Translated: CASSDKGAPADTQYF.

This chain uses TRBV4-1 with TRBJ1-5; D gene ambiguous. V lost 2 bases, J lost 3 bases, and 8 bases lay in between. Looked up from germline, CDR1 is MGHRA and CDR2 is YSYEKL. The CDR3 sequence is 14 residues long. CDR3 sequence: CASSQPNPNQPQHF. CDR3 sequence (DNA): TGCGCCAGCAGCCAACCCAACCCCAATCAGCCCCAGCATTTT.

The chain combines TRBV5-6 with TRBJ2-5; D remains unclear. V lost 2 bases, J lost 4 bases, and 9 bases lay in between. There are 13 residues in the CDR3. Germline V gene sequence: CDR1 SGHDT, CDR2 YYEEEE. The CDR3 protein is CASSFRPRETQYF. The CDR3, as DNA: TGTGCCAGCAGCTTTCGGCCGCGAGAGACCCAGTACTTC.

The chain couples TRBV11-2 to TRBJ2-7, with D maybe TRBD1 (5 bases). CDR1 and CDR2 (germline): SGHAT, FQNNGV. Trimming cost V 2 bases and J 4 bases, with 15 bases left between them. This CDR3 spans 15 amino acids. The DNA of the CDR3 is TGTGCCAGCAGCTTAAAGTCTGACAGAAAGTACGAGCAGTACTTC. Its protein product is CASSLKSDRKYEQYF.

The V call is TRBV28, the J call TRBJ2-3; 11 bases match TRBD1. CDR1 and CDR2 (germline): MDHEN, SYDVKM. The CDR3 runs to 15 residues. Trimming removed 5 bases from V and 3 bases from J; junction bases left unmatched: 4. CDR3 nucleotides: TGTGCCAGCAGTAGATGGGACAGGGGGACAGATACGCAGTATTTT. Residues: CASSRWDRGTDTQYF.